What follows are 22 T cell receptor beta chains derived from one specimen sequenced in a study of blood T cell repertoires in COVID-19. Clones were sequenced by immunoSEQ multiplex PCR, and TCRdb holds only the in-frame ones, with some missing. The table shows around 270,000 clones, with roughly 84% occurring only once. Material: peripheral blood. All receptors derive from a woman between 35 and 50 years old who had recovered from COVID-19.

CDR3 in amino acids: CASSLGRERGPAYEQYF. The CDR3 DNA sequence: TGTGCCAGCAGCTTAGGGCGCGAGCGGGGTCCCGCCTACGAGCAGTACTTC. The chain recombines TRBV7-9 with TRBJ2-7; TRBD2 matches 7 bases. V dropped 1 base and J dropped 2; count of bases not matched to a gene: 11. Germline-derived CDR1 and CDR2 are SEHNR and FQNEAQ (reference sequence). CDR3 length equals 17 residues.

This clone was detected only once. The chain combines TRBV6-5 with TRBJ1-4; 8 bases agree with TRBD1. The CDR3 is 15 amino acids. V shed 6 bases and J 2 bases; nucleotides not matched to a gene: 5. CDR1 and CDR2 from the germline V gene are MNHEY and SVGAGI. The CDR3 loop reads CASRQTGGTNEKLFF. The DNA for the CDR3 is TGTGCCAGCAGGCAAACAGGGGGGACTAATGAAAAACTGTTTTTT.

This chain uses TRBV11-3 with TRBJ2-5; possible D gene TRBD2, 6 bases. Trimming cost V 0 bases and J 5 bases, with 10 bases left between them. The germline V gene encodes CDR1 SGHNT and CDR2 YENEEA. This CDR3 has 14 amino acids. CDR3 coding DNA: TGTGCCAGCAGCTTAGATGTGGGGAGGGAGACCCAGTACTTC. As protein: CASSLDVGRETQYF.

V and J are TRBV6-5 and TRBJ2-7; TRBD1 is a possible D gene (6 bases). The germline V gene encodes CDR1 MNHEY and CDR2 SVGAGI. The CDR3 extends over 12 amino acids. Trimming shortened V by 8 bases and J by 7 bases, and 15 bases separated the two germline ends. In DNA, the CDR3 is TGTGCCAGCCGGGACACGGCTCGGGAGCAGTACTTC. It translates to CASRDTAREQYF.

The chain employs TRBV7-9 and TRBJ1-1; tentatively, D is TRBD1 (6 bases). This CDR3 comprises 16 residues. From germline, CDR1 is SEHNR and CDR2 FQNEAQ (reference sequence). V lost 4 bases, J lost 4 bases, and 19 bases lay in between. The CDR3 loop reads CASSSTAQGQGTEAFF. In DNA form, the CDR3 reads TGTGCCAGCAGCTCCACTGCACAGGGTCAGGGCACTGAAGCTTTCTTT. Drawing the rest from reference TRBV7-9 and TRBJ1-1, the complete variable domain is DTGVSQNPRHKITKRGQNVTFRCDPISEHNRLYWYRQTLGQGPEFLTYFQNEAQLEKSRLLSDRFSAERPKGSFSTLEIQRTEQGDSAMYLCASSSTAQGQGTEAFFGQGTRLTVV.

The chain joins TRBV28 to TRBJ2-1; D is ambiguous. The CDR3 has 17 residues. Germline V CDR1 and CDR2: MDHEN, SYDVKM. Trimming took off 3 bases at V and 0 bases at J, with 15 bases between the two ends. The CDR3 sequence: CASSLGKSFSSYNEQFF. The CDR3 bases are TGTGCCAGCAGTTTGGGCAAGAGCTTTAGCTCCTACAATGAGCAGTTCTTC.

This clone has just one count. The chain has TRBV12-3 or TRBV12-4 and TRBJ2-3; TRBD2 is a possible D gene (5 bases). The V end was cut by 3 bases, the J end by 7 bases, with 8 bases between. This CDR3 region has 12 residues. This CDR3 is CASSFGDHTQYF. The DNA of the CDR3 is TGTGCCAGCAGTTTCGGGGATCATACGCAGTATTTT.

CDR3 region: CASSRQGGSGEQYF. CDR3 DNA sequence: TGTGCCAGCAGCCGACAGGGAGGCTCCGGCGAGCAGTACTTC. The chain is built from TRBV5-5 and TRBJ2-7, with D perhaps matching TRBD1 (7 bases). CDR1 is SGHKS and CDR2 is YYEKEE in the germline V gene (reference sequence). The ends were cut back, 4 bases at V and 6 bases at J, with 17 bases in the middle. CDR3 length: 14 amino acids.

The CDR3 sequence is CASSPPPADTQYF. CDR3 bases: TGTGCCAGCTCACCACCCCCGGCAGATACGCAGTATTTT. The chain uses TRBV18 and TRBJ2-3; no clear D. CDR1 is KGHSH, CDR2 LQKENI, per germline. V was pared by 0 bases and J by 4 bases, with 5 bases between. This CDR3 contains 13 residues.

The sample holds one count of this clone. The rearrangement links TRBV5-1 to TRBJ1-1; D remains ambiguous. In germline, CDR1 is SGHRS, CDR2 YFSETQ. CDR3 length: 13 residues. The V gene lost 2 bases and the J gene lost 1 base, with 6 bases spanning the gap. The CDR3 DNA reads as TGCGCCAGCAGCTTACGGGAGAACACTGAAGCTTTCTTT. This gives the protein CASSLRENTEAFF. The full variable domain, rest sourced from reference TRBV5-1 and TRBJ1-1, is KAGVTQTPRYLIKTRGQQVTLSCSPISGHRSVSWYQQTPGQGLQFLFEYFSETQRNKGNFPGRFSGRQFSNSRSEMNVSTLELGDSALYLCASSLRENTEAFFGQGTRLTVV.

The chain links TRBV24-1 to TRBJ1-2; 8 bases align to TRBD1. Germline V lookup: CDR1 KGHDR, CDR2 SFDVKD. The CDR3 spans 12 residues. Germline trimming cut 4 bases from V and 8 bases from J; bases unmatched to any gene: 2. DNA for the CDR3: TGTGCCACCAGTGACAGGGGGCAGGGCTACACCTTC. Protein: CATSDRGQGYTF.

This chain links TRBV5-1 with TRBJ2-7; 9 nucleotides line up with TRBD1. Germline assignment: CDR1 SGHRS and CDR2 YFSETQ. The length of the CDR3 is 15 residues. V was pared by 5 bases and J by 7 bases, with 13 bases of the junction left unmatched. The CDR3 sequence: CASSWTGDSVQEQYF. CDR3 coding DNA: TGCGCCAGCAGTTGGACAGGGGATTCGGTGCAGGAGCAGTACTTC. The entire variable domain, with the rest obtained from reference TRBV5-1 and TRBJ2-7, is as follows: KAGVTQTPRYLIKTRGQQVTLSCSPISGHRSVSWYQQTPGQGLQFLFEYFSETQRNKGNFPGRFSGRQFSNSRSEMNVSTLELGDSALYLCASSWTGDSVQEQYFGPGTRLTVT.

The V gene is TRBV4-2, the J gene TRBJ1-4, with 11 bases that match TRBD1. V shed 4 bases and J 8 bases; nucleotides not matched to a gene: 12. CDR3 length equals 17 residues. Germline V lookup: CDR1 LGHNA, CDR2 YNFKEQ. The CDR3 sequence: CASSLSDTGQGDEKLFF. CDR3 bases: TGTGCCAGCAGCCTCTCAGATACGGGACAGGGGGACGAAAAACTGTTTTTT.

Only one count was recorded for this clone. CDR3 residues: CASSYSLGRETQYF. The CDR3, as DNA: TGTGCCAGCAGTTACTCGTTAGGGAGAGAGACCCAGTACTTC. The chain is built from TRBV6-6 and TRBJ2-5, with D perhaps TRBD2 (5 bases). The V and J ends lost 0 bases and 4 bases respectively, with 9 bases between them. Germline assignment: CDR1 MNHNY and CDR2 SVGAGI (reference sequence). This CDR3 contains 14 residues.

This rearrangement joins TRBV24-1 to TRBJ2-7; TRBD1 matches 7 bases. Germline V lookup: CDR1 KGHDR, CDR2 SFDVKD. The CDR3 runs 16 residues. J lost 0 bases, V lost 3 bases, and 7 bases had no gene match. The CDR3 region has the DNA TGTGCCACCAGTGATAAGGTGGGACAGAGCTCCTACGAGCAGTACTTC. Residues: CATSDKVGQSSYEQYF.

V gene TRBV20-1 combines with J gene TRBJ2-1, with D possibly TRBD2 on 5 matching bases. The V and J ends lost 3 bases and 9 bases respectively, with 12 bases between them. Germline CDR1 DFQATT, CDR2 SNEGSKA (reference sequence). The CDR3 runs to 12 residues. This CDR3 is CSASGLATEQFF. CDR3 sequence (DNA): TGCAGTGCTAGTGGGCTAGCAACTGAGCAGTTCTTC.

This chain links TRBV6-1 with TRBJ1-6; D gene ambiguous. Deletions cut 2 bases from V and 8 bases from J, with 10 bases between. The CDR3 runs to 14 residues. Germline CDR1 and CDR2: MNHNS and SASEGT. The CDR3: CASSERGRDSPLHF. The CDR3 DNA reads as TGTGCCAGCAGTGAACGGGGTCGGGATTCACCCCTCCACTTT.

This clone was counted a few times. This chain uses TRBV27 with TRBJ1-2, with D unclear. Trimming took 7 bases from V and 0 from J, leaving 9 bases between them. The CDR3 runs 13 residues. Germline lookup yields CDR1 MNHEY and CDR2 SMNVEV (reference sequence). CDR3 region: CASKTAANYGYTF. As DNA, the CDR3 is TGTGCCAGCAAAACAGCAGCTAACTATGGCTACACCTTC.

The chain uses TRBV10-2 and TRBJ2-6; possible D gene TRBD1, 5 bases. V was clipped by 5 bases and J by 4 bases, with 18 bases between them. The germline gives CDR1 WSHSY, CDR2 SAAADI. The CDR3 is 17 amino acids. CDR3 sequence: CASSTLDSLPGANVLTF. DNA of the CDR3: TGCGCCAGCAGTACCCTCGACAGCCTGCCCGGGGCCAACGTCCTGACTTTC.

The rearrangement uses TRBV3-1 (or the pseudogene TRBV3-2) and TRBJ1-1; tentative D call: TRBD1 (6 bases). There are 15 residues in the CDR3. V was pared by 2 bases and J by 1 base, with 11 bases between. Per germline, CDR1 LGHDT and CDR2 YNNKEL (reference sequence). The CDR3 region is CASSQRGGPNTEAFF. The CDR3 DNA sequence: TGTGCCAGCAGCCAAAGGGGGGGCCCGAACACTGAAGCTTTCTTT.

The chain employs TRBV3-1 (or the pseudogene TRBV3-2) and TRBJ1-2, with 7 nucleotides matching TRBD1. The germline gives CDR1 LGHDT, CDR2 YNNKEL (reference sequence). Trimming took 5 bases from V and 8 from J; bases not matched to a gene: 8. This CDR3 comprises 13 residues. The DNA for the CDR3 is TGTGCCAGCAGCAACCACAGGGGTGGAGGCTACACCTTC. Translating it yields CASSNHRGGGYTF.

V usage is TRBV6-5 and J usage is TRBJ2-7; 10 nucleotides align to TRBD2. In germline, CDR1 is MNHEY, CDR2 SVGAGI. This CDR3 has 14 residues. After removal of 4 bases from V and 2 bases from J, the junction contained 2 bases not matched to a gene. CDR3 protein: CASSLAGGTYEQYF. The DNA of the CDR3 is TGTGCCAGCAGTTTAGCGGGGGGCACCTACGAGCAGTACTTC.